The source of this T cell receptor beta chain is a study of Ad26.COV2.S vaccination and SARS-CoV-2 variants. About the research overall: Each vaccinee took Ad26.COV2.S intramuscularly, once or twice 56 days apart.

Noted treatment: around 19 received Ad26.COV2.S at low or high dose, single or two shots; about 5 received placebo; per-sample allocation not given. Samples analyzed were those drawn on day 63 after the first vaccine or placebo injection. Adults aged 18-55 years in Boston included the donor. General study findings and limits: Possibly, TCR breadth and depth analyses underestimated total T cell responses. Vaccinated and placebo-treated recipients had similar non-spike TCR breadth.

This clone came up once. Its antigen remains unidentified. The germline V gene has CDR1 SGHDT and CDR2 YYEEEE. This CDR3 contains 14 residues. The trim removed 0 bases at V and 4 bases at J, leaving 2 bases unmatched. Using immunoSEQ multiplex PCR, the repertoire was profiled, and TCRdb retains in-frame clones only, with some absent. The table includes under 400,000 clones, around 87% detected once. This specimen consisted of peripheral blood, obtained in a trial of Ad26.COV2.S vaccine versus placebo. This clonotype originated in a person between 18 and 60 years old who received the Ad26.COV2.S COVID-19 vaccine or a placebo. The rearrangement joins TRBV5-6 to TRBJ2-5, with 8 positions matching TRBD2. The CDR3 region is CASSLAGGRETQYF. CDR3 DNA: TGTGCCAGCAGCTTGGCGGGGGGGCGAGAGACCCAGTACTTC.